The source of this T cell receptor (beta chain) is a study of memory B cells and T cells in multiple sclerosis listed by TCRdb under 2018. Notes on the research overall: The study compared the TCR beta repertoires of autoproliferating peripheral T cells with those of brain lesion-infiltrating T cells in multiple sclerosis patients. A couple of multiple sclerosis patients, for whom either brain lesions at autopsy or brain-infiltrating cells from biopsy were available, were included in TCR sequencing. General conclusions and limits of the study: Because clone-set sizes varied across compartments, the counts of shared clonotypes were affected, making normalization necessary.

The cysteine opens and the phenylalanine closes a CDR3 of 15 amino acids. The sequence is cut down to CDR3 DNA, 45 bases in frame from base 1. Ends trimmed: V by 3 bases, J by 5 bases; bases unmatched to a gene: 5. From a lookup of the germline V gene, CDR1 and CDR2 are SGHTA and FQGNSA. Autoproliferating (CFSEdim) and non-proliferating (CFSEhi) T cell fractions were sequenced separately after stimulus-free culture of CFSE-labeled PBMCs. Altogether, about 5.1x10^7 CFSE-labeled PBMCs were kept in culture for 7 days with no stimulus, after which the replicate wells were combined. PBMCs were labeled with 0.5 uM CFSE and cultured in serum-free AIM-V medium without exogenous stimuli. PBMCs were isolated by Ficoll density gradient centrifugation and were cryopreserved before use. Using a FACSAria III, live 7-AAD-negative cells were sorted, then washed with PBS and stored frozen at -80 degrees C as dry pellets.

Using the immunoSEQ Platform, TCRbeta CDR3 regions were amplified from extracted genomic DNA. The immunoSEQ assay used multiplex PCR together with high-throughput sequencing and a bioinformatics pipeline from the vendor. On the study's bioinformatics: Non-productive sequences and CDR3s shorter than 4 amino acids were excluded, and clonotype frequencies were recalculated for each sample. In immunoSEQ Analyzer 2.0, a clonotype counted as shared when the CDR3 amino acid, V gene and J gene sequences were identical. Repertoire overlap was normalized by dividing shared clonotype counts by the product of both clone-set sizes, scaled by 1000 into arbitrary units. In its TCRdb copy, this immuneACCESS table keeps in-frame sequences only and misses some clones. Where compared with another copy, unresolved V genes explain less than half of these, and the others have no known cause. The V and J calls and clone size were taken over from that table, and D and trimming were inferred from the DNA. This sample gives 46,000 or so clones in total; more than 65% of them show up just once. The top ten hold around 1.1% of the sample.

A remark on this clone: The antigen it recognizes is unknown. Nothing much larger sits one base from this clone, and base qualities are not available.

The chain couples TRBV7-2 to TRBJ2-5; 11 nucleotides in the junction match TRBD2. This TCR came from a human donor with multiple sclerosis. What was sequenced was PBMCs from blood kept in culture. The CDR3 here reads CASSFPSGGMETQYF. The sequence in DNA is TGTGCCAGCAGCTTTCCTAGCGGGGGGATGGAGACCCAGTACTTC.